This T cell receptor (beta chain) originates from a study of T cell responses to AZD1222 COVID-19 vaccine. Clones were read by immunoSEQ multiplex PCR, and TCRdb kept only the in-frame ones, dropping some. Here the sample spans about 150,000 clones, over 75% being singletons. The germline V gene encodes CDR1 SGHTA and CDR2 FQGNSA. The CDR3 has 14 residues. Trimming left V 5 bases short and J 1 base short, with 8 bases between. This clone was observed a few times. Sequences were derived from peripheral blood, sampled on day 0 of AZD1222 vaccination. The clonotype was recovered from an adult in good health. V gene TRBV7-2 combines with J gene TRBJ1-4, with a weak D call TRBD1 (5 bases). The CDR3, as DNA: TGTGCCAGCAGCCCTGGGGGAACTAATGAAAAACTGTTTTTT. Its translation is CASSPGGTNEKLFF. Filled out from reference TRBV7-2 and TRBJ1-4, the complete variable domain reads GAGVSQSPSNKVTEKGKDVELRCDPISGHTALYWYRQSLGQGLEFLIYFQGNSAPDKSGLPSDRFSAERTGGSVSTLTIQRTQQEDSAVYLCASSPGGTNEKLFFGSGTQLSVL.